This T cell receptor beta chain came from a study of cytomegalovirus exposure and HLA in healthy donors. The study, taken as a whole, reports: Some V segments, including TRBV6-2 and TRBV6-3, were excluded as indistinguishable. In an earlier analysis, in 620 or so donors, most V segments appeared productive either ~90% or ~30% of the time. With further analysis later on, most CMV-associated TCR beta chains appeared HLA-restricted.

CDR1 and CDR2 from the germline V gene are MNHEY and SVGAGI. CDR3 length equals 15 residues. The J segment lost 2 bases and the V segment lost 5 bases, leaving 5 bases of the junction unmatched. Details on this clone: Its cognate antigen is unknown.

The study ran its PCR with 60 Vbeta and 13 Jbeta primers. TCRdb's table, derived via immunoSEQ multiplex PCR, lists solely in-frame clones and lacks some. The sample has around 100,000 clones, about 77% seen once; the top ten hold 10% to 13%. This chain joins TRBV6-5 and TRBJ2-2; 7 bases agree with TRBD2. The receptor was derived from a woman aged 18-29 years in good health and CMV-seropositive. The sample comprised PBMCs. The CDR3 bases are TGTGCCAGCAGTATCTCTAGCGGTAACACCGGGGAGCTGTTTTTT. It encodes CASSISSGNTGELFF.